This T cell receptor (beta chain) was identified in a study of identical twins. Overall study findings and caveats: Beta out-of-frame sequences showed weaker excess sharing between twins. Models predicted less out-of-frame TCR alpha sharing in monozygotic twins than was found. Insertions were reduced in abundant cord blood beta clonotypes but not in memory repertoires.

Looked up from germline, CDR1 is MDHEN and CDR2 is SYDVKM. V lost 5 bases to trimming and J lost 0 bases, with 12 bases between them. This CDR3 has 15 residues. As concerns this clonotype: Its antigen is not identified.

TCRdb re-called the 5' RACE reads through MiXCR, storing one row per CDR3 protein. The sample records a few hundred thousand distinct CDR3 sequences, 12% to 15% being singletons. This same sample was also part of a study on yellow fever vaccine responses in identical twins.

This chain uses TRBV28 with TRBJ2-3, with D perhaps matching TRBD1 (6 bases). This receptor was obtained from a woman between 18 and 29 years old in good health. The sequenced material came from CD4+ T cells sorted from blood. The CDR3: CASSPTGQSTDTQYF. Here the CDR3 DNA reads TGTGCCAGCAGTCCTACGGGACAAAGCACAGATACGCAGTATTTT.